A single sample gave rise to the 14 T cell receptor beta chains below, sequenced in a study of OX40 agonist ivuxolimab in advanced cancers. Assay used: immunoSEQ multiplex PCR; TCRdb lists only in-frame clones, some missing. This sample has tens of thousands of clones; 89% occur once, and the top ten carry over 5%. The specimen was CD4+ or CD8+ T cells sorted from blood, collected in a trial of the OX40 agonist ivuxolimab. These receptors were collected from an adult with an advanced solid tumor such as melanoma, head and neck, liver or kidney cancer.

This sequence joins TRBV7-6 and TRBJ1-3, with 7 bases lining up with TRBD1. This CDR3 contains 13 residues. CDR1 and CDR2 from the germline V gene are SGHVS and FNYEAQ. The V segment lost 4 bases and the J segment 8 bases; nucleotides outside the gene matches: 5. CDR3 amino acids: CASSYDRDHTIYF. For the CDR3, the DNA is TGTGCCAGCAGCTATGACAGGGATCACACCATATATTTT.

This clone came up once. This chain links TRBV4-1 with TRBJ2-7; D is ambiguous. V gave up 0 bases and J gave up 2 bases, with 11 bases separating them. The length of the CDR3 is 15 residues. Germline lookup yields CDR1 MGHRA and CDR2 YSYEKL. The CDR3 coding sequence is TGCGCCAGCAGCCAAGAGCCGTACCCTCCCTACGAGCAGTACTTC. Translated: CASSQEPYPPYEQYF.

The chain carries TRBV4-1 and TRBJ1-1; D unresolved. The V and J ends lost 0 bases and 1 base respectively, with 9 bases between them. This CDR3 spans 15 amino acids. Per germline, CDR1 MGHRA and CDR2 YSYEKL. Here the CDR3 DNA reads TGCGCCAGCAGCCAAGAATGGACCGAGAACACTGAAGCTTTCTTT. Translation gives CASSQEWTENTEAFF.

The V gene is TRBV27, the J gene TRBJ2-2, with D hard to call. The germline gives CDR1 MNHEY, CDR2 SMNVEV (reference sequence). Deletions cut 5 bases from V and 3 bases from J, with 13 bases between. There are 15 residues in the CDR3. CDR3 sequence reads: CASSTQDKYTGELFF. The CDR3, as DNA: TGTGCCAGCAGTACCCAAGACAAGTACACCGGGGAGCTGTTTTTT.

This clone is a singleton in its sample. J is TRBJ1-3 and V is TRBV7-8; unclear D gene. CDR1 is SGHVS, CDR2 FQNEAQ, per germline. V lost 2 bases to trimming and J lost 0 bases, with 11 bases between them. This CDR3 has 16 residues. CDR3 loop: CASSLWAPGSGNTIYF. The CDR3 DNA reads TGTGCCAGCAGCTTATGGGCCCCCGGCTCTGGAAACACCATATATTTT. Full variable domain (missing parts from reference TRBV7-8 and TRBJ1-3): GAGVSQSPRYKVAKRGQDVALRCDPISGHVSLFWYQQALGQGPEFLTYFQNEAQLDKSGLPSDRFFAERPEGSVSTLKIQRTQQEDSAVYLCASSLWAPGSGNTIYFGEGSWLTVV.

The rearrangement links TRBV27 to TRBJ1-5, with D hard to call. This CDR3 spans 13 amino acids. The germline V and J ends were trimmed by 2 bases and 3 bases, with 5 bases remaining between them. Germline V lookup: CDR1 MNHEY, CDR2 SMNVEV (reference sequence). The DNA of the CDR3 is TGTGCCAGCAGTTTAGGCCTCAATCAGCCCCAGCATTTT. This codes for CASSLGLNQPQHF.

This clone is a singleton in its sample. The DNA of the CDR3 is TGTGCCACCAGCAGAGATTTACTAGCGGTGAACACCGGGGAGCTGTTTTTT. Protein: CATSRDLLAVNTGELFF. The chain recombines TRBV15 with TRBJ2-2; 8 bases line up with TRBD2. CDR1 is LNHNV and CDR2 is YYDKDF in the germline V gene (reference sequence). The length of the CDR3 is 17 residues. The V gene end was trimmed by 0 bases and the J gene end by 1 base; junction bases not matched to a gene: 4.

The table lists this clone with a count of one. This CDR3 reads CASSSRERIGGELFF. Here the CDR3 DNA reads TGTGCCAGCAGCTCGCGCGAACGGATCGGCGGGGAGCTGTTTTTT. The chain joins TRBV11-3 to TRBJ2-2; D gene uncertain. CDR3 size: 15 residues. The V gene's germline CDR1 is SGHNT and CDR2 YENEEA. The V end lost 4 bases, the J end lost 7 bases, and 16 bases lay between the germline ends.

The CDR3 reads CASSFPLNEQFF. CDR3 nucleotides: TGTGCCAGCAGCTTTCCCCTCAATGAGCAGTTCTTC. The rearrangement uses TRBV7-9 and TRBJ2-1; D is undetermined. This CDR3 contains 12 residues. Germline V gene sequence: CDR1 SEHNR, CDR2 FQNEAQ (reference sequence). The ends were cut back, 3 bases at V and 6 bases at J, with 6 bases in the middle. Full variable domain (missing parts from reference TRBV7-9 and TRBJ2-1): DTGVSQNPRHKITKRGQNVTFRCDPISEHNRLYWYRQTLGQGPEFLTYFQNEAQLEKSRLLSDRFSAERPKGSFSTLEIQRTEQGDSAMYLCASSFPLNEQFFGPGTRLTVL.

This sequence joins TRBV7-8 and TRBJ1-5; D gene ambiguous. The CDR3 loop spans 14 amino acids. The germline V gene has CDR1 SGHVS and CDR2 FQNEAQ. V lost 1 base and J lost 1, with 5 bases in between. The CDR3 loop reads CASSLEVSNQPQHF. In DNA form, the CDR3 reads TGTGCCAGCAGCTTAGAAGTCAGCAATCAGCCCCAGCATTTT.

This sequence joins TRBV6-5 and TRBJ1-1, with D perhaps matching TRBD1 (6 bases). V was clipped by 9 bases and J by 7 bases, with 9 bases between them. This CDR3 is built from 10 residues. The germline V gene encodes CDR1 MNHEY and CDR2 SVGAGI. The CDR3 DNA is TGTGCCAGTCAGGGGCATGAAGCTTTCTTT. It codes for CASQGHEAFF.

The chain joins TRBV10-2 to TRBJ1-4; D gene ambiguous. In germline, CDR1 is WSHSY, CDR2 SAAADI. The CDR3 has 13 amino acids. Trimming removed 0 bases from V and 13 bases from J, with 12 bases in between. The CDR3 DNA reads TGCGCCAGCAGTGAGTCAAAAGCGTTGGGACTGTTTTTT. It codes for CASSESKALGLFF.

The genes are TRBV28 and TRBJ2-3, with 7 bases identical to TRBD2. From germline, CDR1 is MDHEN and CDR2 SYDVKM. The CDR3 sequence is 15 residues long. V gave up 3 bases and J gave up 1 base; unmatched junction bases: 4. The CDR3, as DNA: TGTGCCAGCAGTTTCTTAACTAGCGGCACAGATACGCAGTATTTT. It is translated as CASSFLTSGTDTQYF.

V is TRBV7-7 and J is TRBJ2-2; D is uncertain. Deletions cut 2 bases from V and 0 bases from J, with 10 bases between. In germline, CDR1 is SSHAT, CDR2 FNYEAQ (reference sequence). The CDR3 loop spans 16 amino acids. This CDR3 is CASSLTYSANTGELFF. DNA of the CDR3: TGTGCCAGCAGCTTAACGTATTCCGCGAACACCGGGGAGCTGTTTTTT.